This TCR beta chain derives from a study of blood T cell repertoires in COVID-19. Trimming took off 5 bases at V and 4 bases at J, with 8 bases between the two ends. Germline CDR1 and CDR2: LGHDT and YNNKEL (reference sequence). This CDR3 has 12 amino acids. This clone was found once. TCRdb's copy holds only in-frame clones and misses some; the assay was immunoSEQ multiplex PCR. The sample records over 300,000 clones, approximately 90% being singletons. V and J are TRBV3-1 (or the pseudogene TRBV3-2) and TRBJ1-2; D not certain. The sequence came from a woman aged 30 to 39 with acute COVID-19. What was sequenced was PBMCs or T cells enriched from blood (not recorded which). CDR3 sequence: CASSDPGYGYTF. In DNA form, the CDR3 reads TGTGCCAGCAGCGATCCAGGCTATGGCTACACCTTC.